The present T cell receptor (beta chain) was sequenced within a study of human T cells and chemical hapten exposure. TCRdb fed the RACE reads into MiXCR, producing one record per CDR3 protein. The sample carries 100,000 to 150,000 distinct CDR3 sequences, roughly 9.5% recorded once. V lost 0 bases, J lost 4 bases, and 10 bases lay in between. CDR1 MNHEY and CDR2 SVGAGI come from the germline V gene. This CDR3 region has 14 residues. This clonotype has a handful of counts. Regarding time point: healthy volunteer bleed at 2 weeks. Total RNA was isolated from whole blood that had not been fractionated. The rearrangement links TRBV6-5 to TRBJ2-7; D is possibly TRBD1 (5 bases). The sequence came from a male donor in good health. Some clones in this sample may be carry-over from other donors' samples. Sequenced material: whole blood. The chain's CDR3 is CASSYSDSFYEQYF. CDR3 nucleotide sequence: TGTGCCAGCAGTTACTCCGACAGTTTTTACGAGCAGTACTTC.